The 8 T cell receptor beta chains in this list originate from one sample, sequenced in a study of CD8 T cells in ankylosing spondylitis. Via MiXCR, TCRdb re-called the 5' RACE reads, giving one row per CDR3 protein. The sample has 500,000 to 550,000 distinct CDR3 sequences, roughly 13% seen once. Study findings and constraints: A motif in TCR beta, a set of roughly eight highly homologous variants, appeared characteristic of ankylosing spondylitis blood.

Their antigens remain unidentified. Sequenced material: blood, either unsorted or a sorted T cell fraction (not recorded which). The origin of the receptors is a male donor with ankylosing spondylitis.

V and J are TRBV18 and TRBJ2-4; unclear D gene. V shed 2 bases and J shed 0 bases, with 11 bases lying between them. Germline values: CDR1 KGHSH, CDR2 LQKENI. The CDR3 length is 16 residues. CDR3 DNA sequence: TGTGCCAGCTCACCAGTAGTAGGCAGAGCCAAAAACATTCAGTACTTC. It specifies CASSPVVGRAKNIQYF.

The CDR3 nucleotides are TGCAGTGCTAGAGGGGACGGGATTGATACGCAGTATTTT. It encodes CSARGDGIDTQYF. The J gene is TRBJ2-3, the V gene TRBV20-1; TRBD1 or TRBD2 may be the D gene (5 bases each). The germline V and J ends were trimmed by 1 base and 6 bases, with 11 bases remaining between them. The CDR3 length is 13 residues. Germline CDR1 DFQATT, CDR2 SNEGSKA (reference sequence).

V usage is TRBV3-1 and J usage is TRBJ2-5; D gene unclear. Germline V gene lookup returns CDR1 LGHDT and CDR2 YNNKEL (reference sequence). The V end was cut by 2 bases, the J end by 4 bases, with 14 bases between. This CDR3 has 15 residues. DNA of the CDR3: TGTGCCAGCAGCCAATCCGGTCGGGCTTCAGAGACCCAGTACTTC. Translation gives CASSQSGRASETQYF.

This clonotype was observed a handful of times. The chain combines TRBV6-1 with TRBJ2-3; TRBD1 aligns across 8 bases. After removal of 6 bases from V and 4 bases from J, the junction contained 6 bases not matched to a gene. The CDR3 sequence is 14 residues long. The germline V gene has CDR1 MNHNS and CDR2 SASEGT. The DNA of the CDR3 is TGTGCCAGCAGCCCCTGGACAGGGTCAGATACGCAGTATTTT. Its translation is CASSPWTGSDTQYF.

CDR3 protein: CASSWGQLETQYF. The CDR3 bases are TGTGCCAGCAGCTGGGGACAGTTAGAGACCCAGTACTTC. The rearrangement joins TRBV5-6 to TRBJ2-5; 7 bases match TRBD1. This CDR3 contains 13 residues. Germline V gene lookup returns CDR1 SGHDT and CDR2 YYEEEE. V dropped 3 bases and J dropped 4; count of bases not matched to a gene: 3.

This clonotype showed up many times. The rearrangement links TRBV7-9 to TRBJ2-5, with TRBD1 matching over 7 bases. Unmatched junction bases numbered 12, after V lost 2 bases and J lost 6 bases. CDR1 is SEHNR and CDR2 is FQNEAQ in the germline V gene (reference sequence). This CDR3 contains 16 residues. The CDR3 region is CASSLHGTGQVKTQYF. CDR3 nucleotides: TGTGCCAGCAGCTTACATGGTACCGGACAGGTCAAGACCCAGTACTTC.

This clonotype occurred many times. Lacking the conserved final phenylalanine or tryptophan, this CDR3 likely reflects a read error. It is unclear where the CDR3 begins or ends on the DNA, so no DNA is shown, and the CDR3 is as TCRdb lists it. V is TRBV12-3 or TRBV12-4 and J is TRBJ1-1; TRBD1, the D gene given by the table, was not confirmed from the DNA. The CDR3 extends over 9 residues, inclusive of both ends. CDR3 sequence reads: CASSSTGNT.

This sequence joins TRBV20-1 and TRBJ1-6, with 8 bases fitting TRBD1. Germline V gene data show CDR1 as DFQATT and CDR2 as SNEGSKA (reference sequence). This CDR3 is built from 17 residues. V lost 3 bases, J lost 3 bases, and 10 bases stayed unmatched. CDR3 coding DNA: TGCAGTGCTAGCACTACAGGGGGGGGTTTCTATAATTCACCCCTCCACTTT. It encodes CSASTTGGGFYNSPLHF.